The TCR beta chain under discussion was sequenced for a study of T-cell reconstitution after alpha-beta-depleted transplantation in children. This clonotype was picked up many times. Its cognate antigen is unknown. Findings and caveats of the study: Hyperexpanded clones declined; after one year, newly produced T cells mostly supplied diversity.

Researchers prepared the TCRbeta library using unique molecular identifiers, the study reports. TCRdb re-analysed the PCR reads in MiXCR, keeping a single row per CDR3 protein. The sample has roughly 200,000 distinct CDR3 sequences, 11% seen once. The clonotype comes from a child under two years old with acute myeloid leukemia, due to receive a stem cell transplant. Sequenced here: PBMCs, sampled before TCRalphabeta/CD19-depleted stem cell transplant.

CDR3 sequence reads: CAWRWGHVTDTQYF. Written as DNA, the CDR3 is TGTGCCTGGAGGTGGGGACACGTCACAGATACGCAGTATTTT. The rearrangement joins TRBV30 to TRBJ2-3; D perhaps matches TRBD1 (6 bases). V gave up 3 bases and J gave up 2 bases, with 12 bases separating them. CDR1 is GTSNPN and CDR2 is SVGIG in the germline V gene (reference sequence). The CDR3 is 14 residues long.